The 14 T cell receptor beta chains listed next were all sequenced from one sample in a study of T cell changes during pregnancy in multiple sclerosis. Using immunoSEQ multiplex PCR, the repertoire was profiled, and TCRdb retains in-frame clones only, with some absent. This sample has about 120,000 clones, with 90% to 95% found just once. The sequencing here drew on peripheral blood, taken before pregnancy. The origin of the receptors is a female donor with multiple sclerosis, enrolled in a pregnancy study.

CDR3 amino acids: CASSLRLTYEQYF. The CDR3, as DNA: TGTGCCAGCAGCTTGAGACTGACCTACGAGCAGTACTTC. The chain couples TRBV7-2 to TRBJ2-7; D gene ambiguous. Germline V gene lookup returns CDR1 SGHTA and CDR2 FQGNSA. The V and J ends lost 3 bases and 2 bases respectively, with 8 bases between them. The CDR3 contains 13 residues.

V is TRBV9 and J is TRBJ1-4; 12 nucleotides match TRBD1. The CDR3 is 15 residues long. The germline gives CDR1 SGDLS, CDR2 YYNGEE. The V segment lost 2 bases and the J segment 7 bases; nucleotides outside the gene matches: 3. The CDR3, as DNA: TGTGCCAGCAGCGTCGGGACAGGGGGCGGTGAAAAACTGTTTTTT. Protein product: CASSVGTGGGEKLFF.

This rearrangement joins TRBV28 to TRBJ2-2; 10 nucleotides line up with TRBD1. The CDR3 is made up of 14 amino acids. The J segment lost 3 bases and the V segment lost 5 bases, leaving 0 bases of the junction unmatched. The germline gives CDR1 MDHEN, CDR2 SYDVKM. CDR3 coding DNA: TGTGCCAGCAGTGGGACAGGGGACACCGGGGAGCTGTTTTTT. It encodes CASSGTGDTGELFF.

The CDR3 nucleotides read TGTGCCAGCAGAGCCGGGACAGCTAGCTCCTACGAGCAGTACTTC. It is translated as CASRAGTASSYEQYF. The chain recombines TRBV6-5 with TRBJ2-7; 7 nucleotides line up with TRBD1. The germline V gene encodes CDR1 MNHEY and CDR2 SVGAGI. The CDR3 has 15 amino acids. J was trimmed by 0 bases and V by 6 bases; bases with no gene match: 8.

This clone was counted once. The chain joins TRBV29-1 to TRBJ1-1; the match to TRBD1 covers 7 bases. V was clipped by 3 bases and J by 2 bases; unmatched bases: 9. CDR3 length: 15 residues. Germline loops: CDR1 SQVTM, CDR2 ANQGSEA. CDR3 sequence: CSVDQAGTVNTEAFF. In nucleotides, the CDR3 is TGCAGCGTTGACCAAGCCGGGACAGTCAACACTGAAGCTTTCTTT.

The chain joins TRBV10-1 to TRBJ2-7; 7 nucleotides line up with TRBD1. The CDR3 is 14 residues long. The J segment lost 4 bases and the V segment lost 4 bases, leaving 7 bases of the junction unmatched. The germline V gene encodes CDR1 WNHNN and CDR2 SYGVQD (reference sequence). This CDR3 reads CASSAAGTAYEQYF. CDR3 bases: TGCGCCAGCAGTGCCGCCGGGACAGCTTACGAGCAGTACTTC.

A remark on this clone: This CDR3 is also generated by other DNA sequences in the sample. V usage is TRBV4-2 and J usage is TRBJ1-1; TRBD1 agrees at 12 bases. This CDR3 has 16 residues. In germline, CDR1 is LGHNA, CDR2 YNFKEQ. V lost 3 bases and J lost 8; bases outside the gene matches: 10. The CDR3 DNA is TGTGCCAGCAGCCACGCTCCGGGACAGGGGGCCCCCGAAGCTTTCTTT. This encodes CASSHAPGQGAPEAFF.

The table lists this clone with a count of one. The CDR3 spells CASSHYRLAGDSNTGELFF. CDR3 nucleotides: TGTGCCAGTAGTCACTACCGCCTAGCGGGGGATTCGAACACCGGGGAGCTGTTTTTT. The chain combines TRBV19 with TRBJ2-2, with TRBD2 matching over 10 bases. The length of the CDR3 is 19 residues. With 5 bases clipped from V and 0 bases from J, the junction kept 12 bases outside the gene matches. Germline lookup yields CDR1 LNHDA and CDR2 SQIVND (reference sequence). Full variable domain (rest looked up from reference TRBV19 and TRBJ2-2): DGGITQSPKYLFRKEGQNVTLSCEQNLNHDAMYWYRQDPGQGLRLIYYSQIVNDFQKGDIAEGYSVSREKKESFPLTVTSAQKNPTAFYLCASSHYRLAGDSNTGELFFGEGSRLTVL.

As concerns this clone: Additional DNA sequences in this sample encode the identical CDR3. J is TRBJ1-1 and V is TRBV5-4; D is unresolved. Between the trimmed V and J ends, which lost 1 base and 0 bases, there was a span of 7 bases. The CDR3 length is 14 residues. The germline CDR1 and CDR2 sequences are SGHNT and YYREEE (reference sequence). The CDR3 DNA is TGTGCCAGCAGCTTGCGAGGTTTGAACACTGAAGCTTTCTTT. Translating gives CASSLRGLNTEAFF.

The J gene is TRBJ2-1, the V gene TRBV28; TRBD2 agrees at 7 bases. V gave up 5 bases and J gave up 4 bases; unmatched junction bases: 5. CDR3 length equals 14 residues. The germline CDR1 and CDR2 sequences are MDHEN and SYDVKM. CDR3 amino acids: CASSGGLPYNEQFF. The CDR3, as DNA: TGTGCCAGCAGTGGGGGACTACCTTACAATGAGCAGTTCTTC.

The chain couples TRBV14 to TRBJ1-6; no firm D call. Germline CDR1 and CDR2: SGHDN and FVKESK. The CDR3 covers 13 residues. Trimming took 3 bases from V and 10 from J, leaving 10 bases between them. CDR3 protein: CASSHLPGSPLHF. CDR3 nucleotide sequence: TGTGCCAGCAGCCACCTTCCGGGGTCACCCCTCCACTTT.

The rearrangement joins TRBV7-9 to TRBJ1-4; 7 bases are a match to TRBD1. CDR1 is SEHNR, CDR2 FQNEAQ, per germline (reference sequence). J was trimmed by 4 bases and V by 3 bases; bases with no gene match: 8. The CDR3 covers 16 residues. CDR3 sequence: CASSFGQGDGNEKLFF. CDR3 nucleotides: TGTGCCAGCAGCTTCGGTCAGGGGGATGGTAATGAAAAACTGTTTTTT.

V usage is TRBV28 and J usage is TRBJ1-5, with a tentative D call TRBD1 (5 bases). Germline loops: CDR1 MDHEN, CDR2 SYDVKM. V shed 6 bases and J shed 6 bases, with 15 bases lying between them. The CDR3 covers 14 residues. The CDR3 protein is CASSPRGRGQPQHF. CDR3 bases: TGTGCCAGCAGCCCTCGGGGGAGGGGTCAGCCCCAGCATTTT.

Concerning this clone itself: The sample holds other DNA sequences that translate to the same CDR3. CDR3 amino acids: CASSFRDKSSYNEQFF. The CDR3 DNA follows: TGTGCCAGCAGCTTTCGGGACAAGAGCTCCTACAATGAGCAGTTCTTC. The chain recombines TRBV7-8 with TRBJ2-1; D is possibly TRBD1 (6 bases). With 3 bases removed from V and 0 bases from J, the gap between germline ends came to 12 bases. Germline CDR1 SGHVS, CDR2 FQNEAQ. The CDR3 length is 16 residues.